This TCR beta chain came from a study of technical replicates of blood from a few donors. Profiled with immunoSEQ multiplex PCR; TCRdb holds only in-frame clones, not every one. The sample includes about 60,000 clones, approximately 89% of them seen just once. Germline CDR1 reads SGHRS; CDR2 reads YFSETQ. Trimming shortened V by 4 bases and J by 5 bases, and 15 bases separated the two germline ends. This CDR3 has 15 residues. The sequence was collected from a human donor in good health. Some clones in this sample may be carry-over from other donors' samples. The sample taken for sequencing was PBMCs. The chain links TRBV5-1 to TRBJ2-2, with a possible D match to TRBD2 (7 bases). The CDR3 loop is CASSRGGAWTGELFF. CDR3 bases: TGCGCCAGCAGCCGAGGGGGGGCCTGGACCGGGGAGCTGTTTTTT.